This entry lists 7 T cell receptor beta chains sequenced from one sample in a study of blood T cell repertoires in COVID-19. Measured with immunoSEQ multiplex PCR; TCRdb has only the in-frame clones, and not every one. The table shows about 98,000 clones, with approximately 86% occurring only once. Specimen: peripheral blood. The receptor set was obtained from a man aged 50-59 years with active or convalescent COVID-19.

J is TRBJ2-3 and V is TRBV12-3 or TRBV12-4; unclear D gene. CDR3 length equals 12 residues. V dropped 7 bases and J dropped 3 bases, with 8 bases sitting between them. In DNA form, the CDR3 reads TGTGCCAGCATGGCGCGGACAGATACGCAGTATTTT. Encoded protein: CASMARTDTQYF.

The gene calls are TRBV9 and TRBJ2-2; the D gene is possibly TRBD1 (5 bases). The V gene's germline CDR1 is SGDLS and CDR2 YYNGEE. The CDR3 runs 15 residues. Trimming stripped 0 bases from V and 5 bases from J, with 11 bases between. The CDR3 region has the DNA TGTGCCAGCAGCGTAGTTCAGGGTGGGACCGGGGAGCTGTTTTTT. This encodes CASSVVQGGTGELFF.

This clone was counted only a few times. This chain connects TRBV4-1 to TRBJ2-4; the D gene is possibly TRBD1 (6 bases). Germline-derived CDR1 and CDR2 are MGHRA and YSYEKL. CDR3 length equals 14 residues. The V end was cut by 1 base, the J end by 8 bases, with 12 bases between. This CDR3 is CASSQGGQIDIQYF. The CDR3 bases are TGCGCCAGCAGCCAAGGTGGACAGATTGACATTCAGTACTTC.

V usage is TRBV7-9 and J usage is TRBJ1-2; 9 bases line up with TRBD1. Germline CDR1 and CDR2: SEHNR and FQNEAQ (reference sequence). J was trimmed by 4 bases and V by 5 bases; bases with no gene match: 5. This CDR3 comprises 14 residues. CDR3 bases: TGTGCCAGCAGCACCCCGGACAGGGGCTATGGCTACACCTTC. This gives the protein CASSTPDRGYGYTF.

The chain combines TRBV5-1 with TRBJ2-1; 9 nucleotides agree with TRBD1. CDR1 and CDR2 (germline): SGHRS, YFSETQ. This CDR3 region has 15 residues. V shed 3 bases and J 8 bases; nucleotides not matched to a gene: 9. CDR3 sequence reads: CASSSGQGSIHEQFF. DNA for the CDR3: TGCGCCAGCAGCTCGGGACAGGGTTCAATCCATGAGCAGTTCTTC.

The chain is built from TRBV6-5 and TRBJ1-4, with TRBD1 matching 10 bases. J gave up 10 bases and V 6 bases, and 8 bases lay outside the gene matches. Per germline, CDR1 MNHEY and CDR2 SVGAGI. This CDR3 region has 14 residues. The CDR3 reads CASSRQGAQGKLFF. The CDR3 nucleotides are TGTGCCAGCAGCAGACAGGGGGCTCAGGGAAAACTGTTTTTT.

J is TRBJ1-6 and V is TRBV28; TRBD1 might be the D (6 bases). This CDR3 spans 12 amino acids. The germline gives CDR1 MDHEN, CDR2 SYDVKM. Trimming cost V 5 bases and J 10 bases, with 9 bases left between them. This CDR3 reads CASSQQGSPLHF. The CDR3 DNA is TGTGCCAGCAGTCAGCAGGGGTCACCCCTCCACTTT.